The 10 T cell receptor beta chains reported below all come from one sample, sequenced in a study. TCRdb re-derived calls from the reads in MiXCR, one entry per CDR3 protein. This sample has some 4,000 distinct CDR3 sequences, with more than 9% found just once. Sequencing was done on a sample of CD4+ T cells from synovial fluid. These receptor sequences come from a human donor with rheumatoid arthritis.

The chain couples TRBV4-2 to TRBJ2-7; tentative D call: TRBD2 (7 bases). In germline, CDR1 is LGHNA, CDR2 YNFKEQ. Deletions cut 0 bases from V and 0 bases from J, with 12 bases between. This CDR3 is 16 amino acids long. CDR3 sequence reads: CASSQDVAGASYEQYF. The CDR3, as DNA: TGTGCCAGCAGCCAAGATGTGGCGGGGGCCTCCTACGAGCAGTACTTC.

The CDR3: CASRHSGRSTDTQYF. The CDR3 DNA follows: TGTGCCAGCAGACATAGCGGGAGGTCAACAGATACGCAGTATTTT. The chain employs TRBV6-5 and TRBJ2-3; 10 bases map to TRBD2. CDR3 length equals 15 residues. Germline CDR1 MNHEY, CDR2 SVGAGI. Losses at the gene ends were 6 bases for V and 3 bases for J; bases not matched to a gene: 6.

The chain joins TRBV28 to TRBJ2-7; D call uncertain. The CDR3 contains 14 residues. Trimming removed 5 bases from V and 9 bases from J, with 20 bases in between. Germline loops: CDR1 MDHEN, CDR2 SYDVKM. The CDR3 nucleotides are TGTGCCAGCAGTGTGTTCAGAAGGTGGTATTGGCAGTACTTC. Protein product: CASSVFRRWYWQYF. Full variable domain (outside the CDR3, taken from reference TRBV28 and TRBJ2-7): DVKVTQSSRYLVKRTGEKVFLECVQDMDHENMFWYRQDPGLGLRLIYFSYDVKMKEKGDIPEGYSVSREKKERFSLILESASTNQTSMYLCASSVFRRWYWQYFGPGTRLTVT.

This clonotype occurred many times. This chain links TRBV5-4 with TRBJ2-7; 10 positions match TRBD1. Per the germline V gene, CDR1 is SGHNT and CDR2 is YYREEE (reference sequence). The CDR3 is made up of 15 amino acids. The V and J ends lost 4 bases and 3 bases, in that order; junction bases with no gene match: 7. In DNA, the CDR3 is TGTGCCAGCAGCCGGCCGGGACAGGGGAACTACGAGCAGTACTTC. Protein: CASSRPGQGNYEQYF.

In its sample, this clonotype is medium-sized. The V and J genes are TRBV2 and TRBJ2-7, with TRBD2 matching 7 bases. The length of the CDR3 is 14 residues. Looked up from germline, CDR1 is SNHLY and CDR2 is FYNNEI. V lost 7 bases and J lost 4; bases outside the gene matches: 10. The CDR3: CASTTGGGAYEQYF. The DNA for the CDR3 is TGTGCCAGCACCACCGGGGGAGGGGCTTACGAGCAGTACTTC.

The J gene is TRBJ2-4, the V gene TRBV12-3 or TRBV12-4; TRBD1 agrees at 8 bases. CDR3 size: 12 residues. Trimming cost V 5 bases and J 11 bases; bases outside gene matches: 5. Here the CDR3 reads CASSVQGVVQYF. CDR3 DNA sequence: TGTGCCAGCAGTGTACAGGGGGTAGTTCAGTACTTC.

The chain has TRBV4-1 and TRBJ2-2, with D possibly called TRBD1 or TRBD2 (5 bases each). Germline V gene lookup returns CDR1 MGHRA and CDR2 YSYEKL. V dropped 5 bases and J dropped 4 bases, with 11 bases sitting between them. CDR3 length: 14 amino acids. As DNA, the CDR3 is TGCGCCAGCAGCAACCGGGACGCCACCGGGGAGCTGTTTTTT. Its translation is CASSNRDATGELFF.

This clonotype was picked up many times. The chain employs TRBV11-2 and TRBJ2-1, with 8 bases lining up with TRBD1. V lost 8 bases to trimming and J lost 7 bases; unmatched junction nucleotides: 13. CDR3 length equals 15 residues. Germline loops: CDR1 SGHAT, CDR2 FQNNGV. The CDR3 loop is CASGPGTGIRNEQFF. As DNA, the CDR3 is TGTGCCAGCGGCCCCGGGACAGGCATCAGGAATGAGCAGTTCTTC.

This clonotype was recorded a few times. The CDR3 protein is CASSSRTGVMNTEAFF. The CDR3 DNA reads TGTGCCAGCAGCTCCAGGACAGGGGTGATGAACACTGAAGCTTTCTTT. The chain recombines TRBV11-2 with TRBJ1-1; 9 positions agree with TRBD1. CDR1 is SGHAT and CDR2 is FQNNGV in the germline V gene. The CDR3 contains 16 residues. Trimming at V came to 4 bases and at J to 0 bases, leaving 6 bases not matched to a gene.

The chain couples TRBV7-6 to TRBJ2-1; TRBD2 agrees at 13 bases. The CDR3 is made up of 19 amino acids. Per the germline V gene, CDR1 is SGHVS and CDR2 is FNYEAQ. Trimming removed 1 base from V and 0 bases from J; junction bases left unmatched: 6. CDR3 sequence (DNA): TGTGCCAGCAGCTTAGTAGGGACTAGCGGGGTGAACTCCTACAATGAGCAGTTCTTC. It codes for CASSLVGTSGVNSYNEQFF. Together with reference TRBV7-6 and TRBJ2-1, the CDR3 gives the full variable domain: GAGVSQSPRYKVTKRGQDVALRCDPISGHVSLYWYRQALGQGPEFLTYFNYEAQQDKSGLPNDRFSAERPEGSISTLTIQRTEQRDSAMYRCASSLVGTSGVNSYNEQFFGPGTRLTVL.